This TCR beta chain was sequenced in a study of shared T cell receptors in the human thymus. Clones were sequenced by immunoSEQ multiplex PCR, and TCRdb holds only the in-frame ones, with some missing. The repertoire holds about 660,000 clones, with 70% to 90% as singletons. J gave up 4 bases and V 5 bases, and 3 bases lay outside the gene matches. CDR3 length: 15 amino acids. Germline V lookup: CDR1 PRHDT, CDR2 FYEKMQ (reference sequence). The sample also formed part of further work on human thymus T cells. Turning to that study: Donation came from healthy Finnish infants having corrective surgery for congenital heart defects. Resections obtained during corrective heart surgery supplied the thymus tissue. V and J genes seemed to be used with bias in thymic and blood repertoires.

This sequence originates from a boy in the first two years of life with a congenital heart defect. The V call is TRBV13, the J call TRBJ2-3; the match to TRBD2 covers 13 bases. Sequenced sample: thymocytes. The CDR3 DNA follows: TGTGCCAGCAGCAGGACTAGCGGGAGTGCAGATACGCAGTATTTT. Its translation: CASSRTSGSADTQYF.